The 28 T cell receptor beta chains in this list originate from one sample, sequenced in a study of blood T cells in healthy people across ages. Next came a second PCR, run for about 6 to 12 cycles, which used a sample-barcoded 5' primer along with a J-beta primer mix. TCRdb passed the 5' RACE reads through MiXCR, listing each CDR3 protein once. The sample contains 790,000 or so distinct CDR3 sequences, 35% to 60% of which appear only once. Specimen: blood. All receptors come from a man at least 80 years old in good health.

This clonotype was recorded at least ten times. V gene TRBV29-1 combines with J gene TRBJ2-3, with 12 bases lining up with TRBD1. The length of the CDR3 is 16 residues. After removal of 7 bases from V and 0 bases from J, the junction contained 8 bases not matched to a gene. The germline CDR1 and CDR2 sequences are SQVTM and ANQGSEA. This CDR3 reads CSAGTGGAGSTDTQYF. Here the CDR3 DNA reads TGCAGCGCTGGGACAGGGGGCGCAGGGAGCACAGATACGCAGTATTTT.

The table lists this clonotype with a few counts. V gene TRBV3-1 combines with J gene TRBJ2-7; possibly TRBD1 or TRBD2 for D (5 bases each). CDR1 LGHDT and CDR2 YNNKEL come from the germline V gene (reference sequence). Trimming shortened V by 4 bases and J by 1 base, and 11 bases separated the two germline ends. CDR3 length: 14 amino acids. The CDR3 region is CASSPRGLSYEQYF. CDR3 nucleotide sequence: TGTGCCAGCAGCCCTCGGGGCTTGTCCTACGAGCAGTACTTC.

The sample holds a few counts of this clonotype. This chain connects TRBV6-1 to TRBJ2-7; D is ambiguous. Germline assignment: CDR1 MNHNS and CDR2 SASEGT. Trimming left V 8 bases short and J 0 bases short, with 5 bases between. This CDR3 spans 11 amino acids. The CDR3 DNA follows: TGTGCCAGCCCATACTCCTACGAGCAGTACTTC. Its protein is CASPYSYEQYF.

The chain employs TRBV4-2 and TRBJ2-1; perhaps TRBD2 as D (6 bases). Deletions cut 0 bases from V and 1 base from J, with 16 bases between. The CDR3 runs to 18 residues. In germline, CDR1 is LGHNA, CDR2 YNFKEQ. Here the CDR3 reads CASSQDLGSGESYNEQFF. The DNA for the CDR3 is TGTGCCAGCAGCCAAGATCTAGGTAGCGGAGAGTCCTACAATGAGCAGTTCTTC.

A remark on this clonotype: A much more abundant neighbour one base away suggests this may be a read error. The chain carries TRBV7-9 and TRBJ2-4; 8 bases line up with TRBD1. Matching the DNA end better, TRBJ2-7 makes the J call doubtful. The CDR3 is 15 residues long. Germline loops: CDR1 SEHNR, CDR2 FQNEAQ (reference sequence). CDR3 amino acids: CVSSLSGTGYYEQYF. CDR3 DNA: TGTGTCAGCAGCTTATCTGGGACAGGATACTACGAGCAGTACTTC.

The chain uses TRBV7-2 and TRBJ2-7; D might be TRBD2 (6 bases). Trimming removed 4 bases at V and 3 bases at J, with 13 bases between. CDR1 is SGHTA and CDR2 is FQGNSA in the germline V gene. The CDR3 sequence is 14 residues long. DNA of the CDR3: TGTGCCAGCAGCTCTTTAGCGGAGCGCTACGAGCAGTACTTC. This encodes CASSSLAERYEQYF.

This clonotype was recorded a few times. The V and J genes are TRBV7-2 and TRBJ2-7; 14 nucleotides line up with TRBD2. V dropped 5 bases and J dropped 6; count of bases not matched to a gene: 12. Germline assignment: CDR1 SGHTA and CDR2 FQGNSA. The CDR3 is 17 residues long. This CDR3 reads CASSPGLAGGPLSEQYF. CDR3 nucleotides: TGTGCCAGCAGCCCAGGACTAGCGGGAGGTCCCCTCTCCGAGCAGTACTTC.

This clonotype was seen only a few times. The chain combines TRBV6-6 with TRBJ2-7, with TRBD1 matching 7 bases. V lost 2 bases to trimming and J lost 6 bases; unmatched junction nucleotides: 4. In germline, CDR1 is MNHNY, CDR2 SVGAGI (reference sequence). The CDR3 spans 13 residues. The CDR3 DNA reads TGTGCCAGCAGTTACGGCCGGGACAGCGAGCAGTACTTC. Its translation: CASSYGRDSEQYF.

This clonotype was detected only a few times. The chain links TRBV7-8 to TRBJ2-7; tentatively, D is TRBD2 (6 bases). The CDR3 spans 15 residues. Germline-derived CDR1 and CDR2 are SGHVS and FQNEAQ. V lost 5 bases, J lost 4 bases, and 18 bases lay in between. CDR3 sequence reads: CASSLTPGLTYEQYF. DNA for the CDR3: TGTGCCAGCAGCCTAACTCCGGGACTTACGTACGAGCAGTACTTC. The full variable domain, completed using reference TRBV7-8 and TRBJ2-7, is GAGVSQSPRYKVAKRGQDVALRCDPISGHVSLFWYQQALGQGPEFLTYFQNEAQLDKSGLPSDRFFAERPEGSVSTLKIQRTQQEDSAVYLCASSLTPGLTYEQYFGPGTRLTVT.

This clonotype was detected many times. V and J are TRBV12-3 or TRBV12-4 and TRBJ2-1; weak D call: TRBD2 (6 bases). There are 15 residues in the CDR3. V lost 2 bases to trimming and J lost 1 base, with 9 bases between them. The CDR3 bases are TGTGCCAGCAGTTTATCGGGAGCTTCCTACAATGAGCAGTTCTTC. This codes for CASSLSGASYNEQFF.

This clonotype was seen a few times. CDR3 protein: CASSLAGSGPYNEQFF. DNA for the CDR3: TGTGCCAGCAGCTTAGCCGGTAGCGGACCCTACAATGAGCAGTTCTTC. V usage is TRBV7-2 and J usage is TRBJ2-1; a weak D match, TRBD2 (6 bases). CDR3 length equals 16 residues. Looked up from germline, CDR1 is SGHTA and CDR2 is FQGNSA. V lost 0 bases and J 2 bases, leaving 11 bases between the germline ends.

The chain is built from TRBV7-2 and TRBJ2-3; the D gene is possibly TRBD2 (5 bases). This CDR3 region has 18 residues. Germline V gene lookup returns CDR1 SGHTA and CDR2 FQGNSA. With 1 base removed from V and 0 bases from J, the gap between germline ends came to 17 bases. The CDR3 is CASSLGVTLGPSTDTQYF. The CDR3 nucleotides read TGTGCCAGCAGCTTAGGGGTTACACTAGGCCCTAGCACAGATACGCAGTATTTT.

Comment on this clonotype: Sequence at one end of the junction differs from germline and may be a read error. The chain uses TRBV6-5 and TRBJ2-3; TRBD1 matches at 8 bases. This CDR3 has 13 residues. The germline CDR1 and CDR2 sequences are MNHEY and SVGAGI. The CDR3 sequence: CASRKKGTGTQYF. As DNA, the CDR3 is TGTGCCAGCAGGAAAAAAGGGACAGGTACGCAGTATTTT.

This chain joins TRBV10-3 and TRBJ2-1, with 8 bases lining up with TRBD1. Germline-derived CDR1 and CDR2 are ENHRY and SYGVKD. The CDR3 runs to 16 residues. V lost 3 bases to trimming and J lost 2 bases; unmatched junction nucleotides: 6. Here the CDR3 DNA reads TGTGCCATCAGTGATACAGGGGGGATCGCCTACAATGAGCAGTTCTTC. Translating it yields CAISDTGGIAYNEQFF.

The chain carries TRBV6-2 or TRBV6-3 and TRBJ2-2; D ambiguous. The V and J ends lost 5 bases and 0 bases respectively, with 10 bases between them. Germline V gene sequence: CDR1 MNHEY, CDR2 SVGEGT. The CDR3 extends over 15 amino acids. CDR3 loop: CASSRILSNTGELFF. DNA of the CDR3: TGTGCCAGCAGTAGGATATTGTCGAACACCGGGGAGCTGTTTTTT.

V usage is TRBV12-3 or TRBV12-4 and J usage is TRBJ1-5; 7 nucleotides match TRBD1. The CDR3 is 14 residues long. V lost 7 bases and J lost 3; bases outside the gene matches: 6. This chain's CDR3 is CASIGGQNNQPQHF. CDR3 nucleotides: TGTGCCAGCATTGGGGGACAGAACAATCAGCCCCAGCATTTT.

The chain has TRBV18 and TRBJ2-5; D unresolved. Trimming shortened V by 3 bases and J by 1 base, and 6 bases separated the two germline ends. The CDR3 has 13 amino acids. Looked up from germline, CDR1 is KGHSH and CDR2 is LQKENI. The CDR3 region has the DNA TGTGCCAGCTCACCCACGTTCCAAGAGACCCAGTACTTC. This translates into CASSPTFQETQYF.

The chain links TRBV29-1 to TRBJ1-4, with 9 positions matching TRBD1. This CDR3 region has 14 residues. Germline lookup yields CDR1 SQVTM and CDR2 ANQGSEA. The V gene end was trimmed by 6 bases and the J gene end by 1 base; junction bases not matched to a gene: 3. In nucleotides, the CDR3 is TGCAGCGTCAAGACAGGGGGAACTAATGAAAAACTGTTTTTT. Its translation: CSVKTGGTNEKLFF. The full variable domain, with the rest looked up from reference TRBV29-1 and TRBJ1-4, is SAVISQKPSRDICQRGTSLTIQCQVDSQVTMMFWYRQQPGQSLTLIATANQGSEATYESGFVIDKFPISRPNLTFSTLTVSNMSPEDSSIYLCSVKTGGTNEKLFFGSGTQLSVL.

The rearrangement uses TRBV29-1 and TRBJ2-7; 7 bases align to TRBD2. The CDR3 has 12 residues. Trimming at V came to 4 bases and at J to 5 bases, leaving 5 bases not matched to a gene. CDR1 is SQVTM and CDR2 is ANQGSEA in the germline V gene. The CDR3 region is CSVVTSAHEQYF. In DNA, the CDR3 is TGCAGCGTTGTAACTAGCGCCCACGAGCAGTACTTC.

The chain employs TRBV4-1 and TRBJ1-5, with D perhaps TRBD1 (6 bases). This CDR3 has 14 residues. V shed 0 bases and J shed 7 bases, with 10 bases lying between them. CDR1 MGHRA and CDR2 YSYEKL come from the germline V gene. The chain's CDR3 is CASSQEGRGQPQHF. CDR3 nucleotide sequence: TGCGCCAGCAGCCAAGAGGGCAGGGGACAGCCCCAGCATTTT.

The rearrangement uses TRBV5-1 and TRBJ1-2; D might be TRBD1 (5 bases). Between the trimmed V and J ends, which lost 0 bases and 6 bases, there was a span of 12 bases. CDR3 size: 14 residues. Germline CDR1 and CDR2: SGHRS and YFSETQ. The CDR3 region has the DNA TGCGCCAGCAGCTTGGCGGCAGGGCCTAATGGCTACACCTTC. This sequence encodes CASSLAAGPNGYTF.

This clonotype was detected a few times. This sequence joins TRBV20-1 and TRBJ1-1; D remains ambiguous. Germline V CDR1 and CDR2: DFQATT, SNEGSKA (reference sequence). The CDR3 runs to 12 residues. Trimming removed 1 base at V and 1 base at J, with 4 bases between. CDR3 amino acids: CSARVGNTEAFF. CDR3 DNA sequence: TGCAGTGCTAGAGTAGGGAACACTGAAGCTTTCTTT.

This chain links TRBV20-1 with TRBJ2-7; 7 bases line up with TRBD2. This CDR3 spans 14 amino acids. V was clipped by 3 bases and J by 5 bases; unmatched bases: 10. Germline assignment: CDR1 DFQATT and CDR2 SNEGSKA (reference sequence). The CDR3 DNA is TGCAGTGCTAGCGGGGCGGGAGTTTTCGACGAGCAGTACTTC. Translated: CSASGAGVFDEQYF.

The DNA of the CDR3 is TGCAGTGCTAGGATCGAATACTTCAGCTCCTACAATGAGCAGTTCTTC. Translating gives CSARIEYFSSYNEQFF. The V and J genes are TRBV20-1 and TRBJ2-1, with unresolved D. This CDR3 contains 16 residues. Deletions cut 3 bases from V and 0 bases from J, with 15 bases between. Per the germline V gene, CDR1 is DFQATT and CDR2 is SNEGSKA (reference sequence).

In this sample, this clonotype turned up a few times. The chain joins TRBV5-1 to TRBJ2-1; D is undetermined. CDR3 length: 15 residues. Germline CDR1 and CDR2: SGHRS and YFSETQ. The V and J ends lost 4 bases and 9 bases respectively, with 20 bases between them. DNA of the CDR3: TGCGCCAGCAGCATCGACCCTGCCCGGGTGGGTGAGCAGTTCTTC. Translated, it gives CASSIDPARVGEQFF.

In its sample, this clonotype was seen many times. The gene calls are TRBV28 and TRBJ2-3, with 8 bases matching TRBD2. Germline V gene lookup returns CDR1 MDHEN and CDR2 SYDVKM. Unmatched junction bases numbered 5, after V lost 6 bases and J lost 0 bases. The CDR3 runs 15 residues. The CDR3 sequence: CASRGERESTDTQYF. The CDR3, as DNA: TGTGCCAGCAGGGGCGAGCGGGAGAGCACAGATACGCAGTATTTT.

This clonotype has more than one count but fewer than ten. The chain recombines TRBV5-1 with TRBJ2-4; TRBD1 agrees at 9 bases. The DNA end lines up better with TRBJ2-7; the J call may be wrong. The CDR3 spans 14 residues. The germline gives CDR1 SGHRS, CDR2 YFSETQ. The CDR3 protein is CASSYGQGNHEQYF. CDR3 DNA: TGCGCCAGCAGCTACGGACAGGGGAACCACGAGCAGTACTTC.

This clonotype was counted many times. This chain uses TRBV5-1 with TRBJ2-3; D is perhaps TRBD2 (5 bases). Trimming pared 5 bases from V and 1 base from J, leaving 5 bases between. The CDR3 covers 12 residues. The germline CDR1 and CDR2 sequences are SGHRS and YFSETQ. This CDR3 reads CASSSGTDTQYF. The CDR3 DNA is TGCGCCAGCAGTAGCGGCACAGATACGCAGTATTTT. Combining the CDR3 with reference TRBV5-1 and TRBJ2-3 gives the whole variable domain KAGVTQTPRYLIKTRGQQVTLSCSPISGHRSVSWYQQTPGQGLQFLFEYFSETQRNKGNFPGRFSGRQFSNSRSEMNVSTLELGDSALYLCASSSGTDTQYFGPGTRLTVL.